What follows are 32 T cell receptor beta chains derived from one specimen sequenced in a study of CD8+ T cells in alopecia areata. Following RNA extraction, reverse transcription yielded cDNA that acted as the sequencing template. TCRdb's copy holds only in-frame clones and misses some; the assay was immunoSEQ multiplex PCR. The sample has fewer than 200,000 clones; just under 60% are singletons. Sample: CD4+ T cells sorted from blood, taken at week 0. These receptors were collected from a human donor with alopecia areata.

The chain carries TRBV5-6 and TRBJ2-7, with 7 bases fitting TRBD1. V shed 1 base and J 1 base; nucleotides not matched to a gene: 2. Germline V gives CDR1 SGHDT, CDR2 YYEEEE. The CDR3 runs 14 residues. CDR3 loop: CASSLTGVSYEQYF. In DNA, the CDR3 is TGTGCCAGCAGCTTGACAGGGGTATCCTACGAGCAGTACTTC.

This clone was found once. The genes are TRBV9 and TRBJ2-3, with D possibly being TRBD2 (5 bases). This CDR3 comprises 16 residues. Germline V gene data show CDR1 as SGDLS and CDR2 as YYNGEE. V lost 0 bases and J 2 bases, leaving 13 bases between the germline ends. The CDR3 nucleotides are TGTGCCAGCAGCGTAGCTACTAGAGGGAACACAGATACGCAGTATTTT. It yields the protein CASSVATRGNTDTQYF.

The V gene is TRBV25-1, the J gene TRBJ1-4; D might be TRBD1 (5 bases). Per the germline V gene, CDR1 is MGHDK and CDR2 is SYGVNS. This CDR3 is built from 15 residues. Trimming took 5 bases from V and 4 from J, leaving 14 bases between them. Here the CDR3 DNA reads TGTGCCAGCAGTTTCTCCGGGACCCTTAATGAAAAACTGTTTTTT. It yields the protein CASSFSGTLNEKLFF.

The rearrangement links TRBV7-2 to TRBJ1-4; unclear D gene. Germline CDR1 SGHTA, CDR2 FQGNSA. This CDR3 region has 14 residues. Trimming left V 2 bases short and J 5 bases short, with 9 bases between. CDR3: CASSLNGQNEKLFF. The CDR3 DNA is TGTGCCAGCAGCTTAAACGGGCAGAATGAAAAACTGTTTTTT. The whole variable domain, remainder taken from reference TRBV7-2 and TRBJ1-4, is GAGVSQSPSNKVTEKGKDVELRCDPISGHTALYWYRQSLGQGLEFLIYFQGNSAPDKSGLPSDRFSAERTGGSVSTLTIQRTQQEDSAVYLCASSLNGQNEKLFFGSGTQLSVL.

The chain joins TRBV4-2 to TRBJ2-7; TRBD1 is a possible D gene (5 bases). Per the germline V gene, CDR1 is LGHNA and CDR2 is YNFKEQ. The CDR3 is made up of 14 amino acids. With 1 base removed from V and 2 bases from J, the gap between germline ends came to 9 bases. In nucleotides, the CDR3 is TGTGCCAGCAGCCAAGGTAGGGGCACCTACGAGCAGTACTTC. Its translation: CASSQGRGTYEQYF.

The chain has TRBV7-6 and TRBJ2-3; no firm D call. The germline V gene has CDR1 SGHVS and CDR2 FNYEAQ. V was trimmed by 4 bases and J by 3 bases, leaving 11 bases between them. This CDR3 comprises 14 residues. The CDR3 region has the DNA TGTGCCAGCAGCTCGGGTTTGGTTACAGATACGCAGTATTTT. Its protein is CASSSGLVTDTQYF.

This clone was seen a handful of times. J is TRBJ2-1 and V is TRBV5-1; 8 bases agree with TRBD1. Per germline, CDR1 SGHRS and CDR2 YFSETQ. Trimming took 0 bases from V and 5 from J; bases not matched to a gene: 1. CDR3 length equals 14 residues. CDR3 protein: CASSLEQGDNEQFF. The CDR3 coding sequence is TGCGCCAGCAGCTTGGAACAGGGGGACAATGAGCAGTTCTTC. The full variable domain, in which reference TRBV5-1 and TRBJ2-1 provide the parts outside the CDR3, is KAGVTQTPRYLIKTRGQQVTLSCSPISGHRSVSWYQQTPGQGLQFLFEYFSETQRNKGNFPGRFSGRQFSNSRSEMNVSTLELGDSALYLCASSLEQGDNEQFFGPGTRLTVL.

There are many counts of this clone. The chain employs TRBV11-2 and TRBJ2-4; 9 bases match TRBD1. The CDR3 extends over 13 amino acids. Germline CDR1 reads SGHAT; CDR2 reads FQNNGV. The ends lost 6 bases at V and 5 bases at J; junction bases unmatched: 2. The CDR3 DNA reads as TGTGCCAGCAGAAGGACAGGGGAAAACATTCAGTACTTC. Translation gives CASRRTGENIQYF.

The V gene is TRBV7-2, the J gene TRBJ2-3; weak D call: TRBD2 (5 bases). This CDR3 spans 12 amino acids. Looked up from germline, CDR1 is SGHTA and CDR2 is FQGNSA. Trimming took off 7 bases at V and 4 bases at J, with 9 bases between the two ends. The CDR3 protein is CASTSISDTQYF. The CDR3 DNA sequence: TGTGCCAGCACTAGCATTTCAGATACGCAGTATTTT.

In this sample, this clone turned up a few times. The chain recombines TRBV5-1 with TRBJ2-7, with no clear D. Germline V gene sequence: CDR1 SGHRS, CDR2 YFSETQ. The CDR3 loop spans 12 amino acids. The V end lost 3 bases, the J end lost 4 bases, and 8 bases lay between the germline ends. CDR3 protein: CASSSPSYEQYF. For the CDR3, the DNA is TGCGCCAGCAGCTCCCCCTCGTACGAGCAGTACTTC.

As DNA, the CDR3 is TGTGCCAGTAGTATTGGGCTAGCGGGGAGCGGTAATGAGCAGTTCTTC. It yields the protein CASSIGLAGSGNEQFF. The chain recombines TRBV19 with TRBJ2-1, with 9 bases fitting TRBD2. V shed 3 bases, J shed 7 bases, and the junction held 10 bases outside the gene matches. Germline CDR1 is LNHDA and CDR2 is SQIVND (reference sequence). The CDR3 is 16 residues long. The full variable domain, in which reference TRBV19 and TRBJ2-1 provide the parts outside the CDR3, is DGGITQSPKYLFRKEGQNVTLSCEQNLNHDAMYWYRQDPGQGLRLIYYSQIVNDFQKGDIAEGYSVSREKKESFPLTVTSAQKNPTAFYLCASSIGLAGSGNEQFFGPGTRLTVL.

This clone came up once. The chain combines TRBV30 with TRBJ1-2; no firm D call. In germline, CDR1 is GTSNPN, CDR2 SVGIG (reference sequence). The CDR3 runs to 10 residues. Trimming cost V 5 bases and J 6 bases, with 7 bases left between them. The CDR3 region has the DNA TGTGCCTGGGGGAAGGATGGCTACACCTTC. It yields the protein CAWGKDGYTF.

This clone appeared a few times. The V and J genes are TRBV5-1 and TRBJ2-3; 7 bases agree with TRBD2. This CDR3 comprises 15 residues. In germline, CDR1 is SGHRS, CDR2 YFSETQ. V shed 3 bases, J shed 2 bases, and the junction held 6 bases outside the gene matches. The CDR3 protein is CASSYRSGATDTQYF. CDR3 in DNA: TGCGCCAGCAGCTATCGAAGCGGGGCCACAGATACGCAGTATTTT.

This clone has only a few counts. The V gene is TRBV18, the J gene TRBJ2-2; D remains unclear. The ends were cut back, 0 bases at V and 1 base at J, with 0 bases in the middle. The CDR3 covers 13 residues. Germline V gene lookup returns CDR1 KGHSH and CDR2 LQKENI. The DNA of the CDR3 is TGTGCCAGCTCACCACCGAACACCGGGGAGCTGTTTTTT. Protein sequence: CASSPPNTGELFF. Drawing the rest from reference TRBV18 and TRBJ2-2, the complete variable domain is NAGVMQNPRHLVRRRGQEARLRCSPMKGHSHVYWYRQLPEEGLKFMVYLQKENIIDESGMPKERFSAEFPKEGPSILRIQQVVRGDSAAYFCASSPPNTGELFFGEGSRLTVL.

The chain has TRBV5-4 and TRBJ1-2; TRBD1 matches 9 bases. The ends lost 1 base at V and 6 bases at J; junction bases unmatched: 7. Germline V gene sequence: CDR1 SGHNT, CDR2 YYREEE (reference sequence). The CDR3 covers 15 residues. In nucleotides, the CDR3 is TGTGCCAGCAGCTTGCAGGACAGGGGACCTAATGGCTACACCTTC. Its protein product is CASSLQDRGPNGYTF.

The genes are TRBV30 and TRBJ2-1; 7 bases are a match to TRBD1. V dropped 6 bases and J dropped 6; count of bases not matched to a gene: 8. The germline V gene encodes CDR1 GTSNPN and CDR2 SVGIG (reference sequence). The CDR3 totals 13 residues. This chain's CDR3 is CACKATGANEQFF. As DNA, the CDR3 is TGTGCCTGCAAAGCTACAGGGGCCAATGAGCAGTTCTTC.

This clone was counted once. The CDR3 region has the DNA TGCAGCGTTGGTCAGAGACAGGGATACGAGCAGTACTTC. It is translated as CSVGQRQGYEQYF. The chain joins TRBV29-1 to TRBJ2-7; 7 bases fit TRBD1. Per the germline V gene, CDR1 is SQVTM and CDR2 is ANQGSEA. V lost 4 bases to trimming and J lost 4 bases; unmatched junction nucleotides: 7. The CDR3 spans 13 residues.

The chain couples TRBV5-1 to TRBJ2-2; D is uncertain. This CDR3 region has 15 residues. Germline V gene sequence: CDR1 SGHRS, CDR2 YFSETQ. V lost 0 bases and J 2 bases, leaving 8 bases between the germline ends. CDR3 bases: TGCGCCAGCAGCTTGGTGTGGGGTAACACCGGGGAGCTGTTTTTT. It yields the protein CASSLVWGNTGELFF.

V and J are TRBV7-3 and TRBJ2-3; unclear D gene. The V and J ends lost 2 bases and 0 bases respectively, with 3 bases between them. In germline, CDR1 is SGHTA, CDR2 FQGTGA. The CDR3 length is 13 residues. CDR3 DNA sequence: TGTGCCAGCAGCTTACAAAGCACAGATACGCAGTATTTT. Translating it yields CASSLQSTDTQYF.

This clone was counted a single time. This rearrangement joins TRBV30 to TRBJ1-2, with no clear D. Trimming took off 0 bases at V and 4 bases at J, with 3 bases between the two ends. CDR1 and CDR2 (germline): GTSNPN, SVGIG (reference sequence). This CDR3 comprises 11 residues. The CDR3 is CAWSVFYGYTF. CDR3 DNA: TGTGCCTGGAGTGTCTTCTATGGCTACACCTTC.

The table lists this clone with many counts. The rearrangement joins TRBV28 to TRBJ1-2; 9 bases are a match to TRBD1. This CDR3 spans 18 amino acids. V lost 5 bases and J lost 3; bases outside the gene matches: 16. Germline CDR1 reads MDHEN; CDR2 reads SYDVKM. CDR3 sequence (DNA): TGTGCCAGCAGTCGTAACCAGAGGACAGGGGAAGGTCACTATGGCTACACCTTC. Translating it yields CASSRNQRTGEGHYGYTF.

On this clone itself: The same CDR3 arises from other DNA sequences in this sample as well. This chain connects TRBV29-1 to TRBJ1-4; the D gene is possibly TRBD1 (5 bases). The CDR3 length is 13 residues. V lost 6 bases and J 3 bases, leaving 11 bases between the germline ends. Germline CDR1 and CDR2: SQVTM and ANQGSEA. For the CDR3, the DNA is TGCAGCGTGGGGGGGAGAGCTAATGAAAAACTGTTTTTT. It translates to CSVGGRANEKLFF.

V is TRBV23-1 and J is TRBJ2-7; D is tentatively TRBD1 or TRBD2 (5 bases each). TRBV23-1 is an ORF; its function is uncertain. CDR3 length: 18 residues. V was pared by 6 bases and J by 2 bases, with 26 bases between. The CDR3 region is CASRFGALRATYTYEQYF. The CDR3 region has the DNA TGCGCCAGCAGGTTCGGGGCTCTTCGAGCTACTTATACCTACGAGCAGTACTTC.

The chain recombines TRBV27 with TRBJ1-6, with D unresolved. V was shortened by 6 bases and J by 9 bases, with 9 bases between the two germline ends. The CDR3 sequence is 12 residues long. The germline CDR1 and CDR2 sequences are MNHEY and SMNVEV (reference sequence). CDR3 region: CASSVKGSPLHF. The CDR3 DNA is TGTGCCAGCAGCGTAAAGGGTTCACCCCTCCACTTT.

The table lists this clone with a few counts. The chain has TRBV10-3 and TRBJ2-7; D might be TRBD1 or TRBD2, each matching 5 bases. CDR3 length: 16 amino acids. CDR1 is ENHRY and CDR2 is SYGVKD in the germline V gene. V lost 4 bases and J 3 bases, leaving 19 bases between the germline ends. The CDR3 DNA reads as TGTGCCATCAGTGGGCAGGGTCGGGGCCTAAACTACGAGCAGTACTTC. Translated: CAISGQGRGLNYEQYF.

This clone was counted between two and nine times. The chain is built from TRBV29-1 and TRBJ2-7; D assignment may be TRBD1 or TRBD2 (5 bases each). Germline V lookup: CDR1 SQVTM, CDR2 ANQGSEA. The V end was cut by 6 bases, the J end by 5 bases, with 17 bases between. The CDR3 totals 13 residues. The DNA for the CDR3 is TGCAGCGTCCCAAGAGGGGCGCGCAACGAGCAGTACTTC. Protein: CSVPRGARNEQYF.

The V gene is TRBV7-8, the J gene TRBJ1-2, with D perhaps TRBD1 (5 bases). Germline V lookup: CDR1 SGHVS, CDR2 FQNEAQ. Trimming removed 2 bases from V and 3 bases from J, with 10 bases in between. The CDR3 contains 14 residues. The CDR3 nucleotides are TGTGCCAGCAGCTTAAGGGACGGATACTATGGCTACACCTTC. Protein product: CASSLRDGYYGYTF.

This clone was seen a single time. This chain links TRBV12-5 with TRBJ2-7, with 7 bases aligning to TRBD1. Germline CDR1 LGHNT, CDR2 FRNRAP. J gave up 3 bases and V 5 bases, and 4 bases lay outside the gene matches. This CDR3 has 13 amino acids. The CDR3 reads CASGRDRDYEQYF. CDR3 DNA: TGTGCTAGTGGTCGCGACAGGGACTACGAGCAGTACTTC.

The chain has TRBV7-9 and TRBJ2-5; D is unresolved. The CDR3 runs to 12 residues. Trimming cost V 1 base and J 5 bases, with 5 bases left between them. Per germline, CDR1 SEHNR and CDR2 FQNEAQ (reference sequence). The DNA for the CDR3 is TGTGCCAGCAGCTTAGTTGTGGAGACCCAGTACTTC. It yields the protein CASSLVVETQYF.

The rearrangement uses TRBV29-1 and TRBJ1-2, with TRBD1 matching over 8 bases. Germline values: CDR1 SQVTM, CDR2 ANQGSEA. V gave up 3 bases and J gave up 5 bases; unmatched junction bases: 8. The CDR3 is 14 residues long. The CDR3 region has the DNA TGCAGCGTTGATCAGGGGGCAACTGGATATGGCTACACCTTC. The encoded protein is CSVDQGATGYGYTF.

This clone was counted between two and nine times. V is TRBV4-1 and J is TRBJ2-5, with 10 nucleotides matching TRBD2. CDR1 is MGHRA and CDR2 is YSYEKL in the germline V gene. The ends lost 2 bases at V and 7 bases at J; junction bases unmatched: 4. This CDR3 is 14 amino acids long. For the CDR3, the DNA is TGCGCCAGCAGCCAACGGACTAGCGGAGGGACCCAGTACTTC. As protein: CASSQRTSGGTQYF.

The V call is TRBV7-9, the J call TRBJ2-5; D remains ambiguous. The V gene lost 1 base and the J gene lost 1 base, with 7 bases spanning the gap. The germline V gene encodes CDR1 SEHNR and CDR2 FQNEAQ (reference sequence). The CDR3 runs 14 residues. CDR3 loop: CASSLGVGQETQYF. DNA for the CDR3: TGTGCCAGCAGCTTAGGCGTGGGCCAAGAGACCCAGTACTTC.